This is a list of T cell receptor beta chains from one sample in a study of CD8 T cells in Susac syndrome. One entry per CDR3 protein results from TCRdb running MiXCR on the immunoSEQ multiplex PCR reads. Of 110,000 or so distinct CDR3 sequences in the sample, 96% are singletons; the top ten hold roughly 0.099%. Material for sequencing was CD4+ T cells from PBMCs. The receptors originated from a human donor in good health. CDR3s include the opening cysteine and the closing phenylalanine or tryptophan. A D gene is named only where the DNA matches it firmly. A clone size is listed for some rows: how often the clone was seen (once, few, many), or a class if it is expanded.

V gene	J gene	D gene	CDR3 length	clone size	CDR3 DNA	CDR3 protein
TRBV29-1	TRBJ2-5	-	13	-	TGCAGCGTTGAAGGGCACTTCCAAGAGACCCAGTACTTC	CSVEGHFQETQYF
TRBV20-1	TRBJ2-4	TRBD1	14	-	TGCAGTGCTAGGATGGGACAGGGGGCTTACATTCAGTACTTC	CSARMGQGAYIQYF
TRBV20-1	TRBJ2-7	-	11	-	TGCAGTGCTAGGGGTCCCCAGCAGCAGTACTTC	CSARGPQQQYF
TRBV6-6	TRBJ2-7	-	13	-	TGTGCCAGCAGTTCGCACAGGGCCGACGAGCAGTACTTC	CASSSHRADEQYF
TRBV29-1	TRBJ1-2	-	12	-	TGCAGCGTTGTCCGGGGGGTCGCGGGCTACACCTTC	CSVVRGVAGYTF
TRBV6-5	TRBJ2-7	TRBD1	14	once	TGTGCCAGCAGGGCCGGGACAGACAACGGGGAGCAGTACTTC	CASRAGTDNGEQYF
TRBV7-9	TRBJ1-2	-	15	-	TGTGCCAGCAGCTTAGGGAGAGTACCTATCGGAGGCTACACCTTC	CASSLGRVPIGGYTF
TRBV5-1	TRBJ1-5	-	15	-	TGCGCCAGCAGCTGGGGGGTAGGGAGCAATCAGCCCCAGCATTTT	CASSWGVGSNQPQHF
TRBV29-1	TRBJ2-3	-	12	-	TGCAGCGCAAGACAGTACACAGATACGCAGTATTTT	CSARQYTDTQYF
TRBV2	TRBJ2-1	-	14	-	TGTGCCAGCAGTCTCGGGGCCGGTGTTAATGAGCAGTTCTTC	CASSLGAGVNEQFF
TRBV20-1	TRBJ1-5	-	15	-	TGCAGTGCCGGGGTAGCCGATTATAGCAATCAGCCCCAGCATTTT	CSAGVADYSNQPQHF